These 15 T cell receptor beta chains came from one sample sequenced in a study of blood T cell repertoires in COVID-19. Measured with immunoSEQ multiplex PCR; TCRdb has only the in-frame clones, and not every one. The sample holds about 92,000 clones, roughly nine tenths seen once. What was sequenced was peripheral blood. Every receptor here comes from a human donor with active COVID-19. The donor label of this sample is uncertain.

CDR3 loop: CSVERSGTDTQYF. For the CDR3, the DNA is TGCAGCGTTGAGCGGTCCGGCACAGATACGCAGTATTTT. The chain couples TRBV29-1 to TRBJ2-3; no definite D call. Trimming took off 3 bases at V and 1 base at J, with 8 bases between the two ends. This CDR3 comprises 13 residues. CDR1 is SQVTM and CDR2 is ANQGSEA in the germline V gene.

The rearrangement uses TRBV27 and TRBJ2-1; 12 nucleotides line up with TRBD2. V lost 7 bases, J lost 6 bases, and 7 bases stayed unmatched. Germline CDR1 MNHEY, CDR2 SMNVEV (reference sequence). The CDR3 has 15 amino acids. The CDR3 nucleotides read TGTGCCAGCACCCTCGGGACTAGCGGGTCCAATGAGCAGTTCTTC. Encoded protein: CASTLGTSGSNEQFF.

The rearrangement joins TRBV19 to TRBJ1-6, with 9 bases aligning to TRBD1. The length of the CDR3 is 15 residues. V dropped 4 bases and J dropped 7; count of bases not matched to a gene: 5. Germline CDR1 is LNHDA and CDR2 is SQIVND (reference sequence). CDR3 protein: CASSRDRGENSPLHF. Here the CDR3 DNA reads TGTGCCAGTAGTAGAGACAGGGGGGAAAATTCACCCCTCCACTTT. Full variable domain (outside the CDR3, taken from reference TRBV19 and TRBJ1-6): DGGITQSPKYLFRKEGQNVTLSCEQNLNHDAMYWYRQDPGQGLRLIYYSQIVNDFQKGDIAEGYSVSREKKESFPLTVTSAQKNPTAFYLCASSRDRGENSPLHFGNGTRLTVT.

This clone was counted once. The genes are TRBV28 and TRBJ2-5, with a tentative D call TRBD2 (5 bases). The germline gives CDR1 MDHEN, CDR2 SYDVKM. Trimming shortened V by 2 bases and J by 1 base, and 14 bases separated the two germline ends. The CDR3 consists of 16 residues. The DNA for the CDR3 is TGTGCCAGCAGTTTACGGGTCCCGGGGTTCCAAGAGACCCAGTACTTC. Protein sequence: CASSLRVPGFQETQYF.

This clone was seen only a few times. The chain has TRBV5-1 and TRBJ2-2, with 8 bases that match TRBD1. V trimming: 4 bases; J trimming: 7 bases; junction bases outside the gene matches: 9. The CDR3 contains 15 residues. The germline gives CDR1 SGHRS, CDR2 YFSETQ. The CDR3 protein is CASSGGQGWNGELFF. The CDR3, as DNA: TGCGCCAGCAGCGGCGGACAGGGTTGGAACGGGGAGCTGTTTTTT.

The chain employs TRBV11-2 and TRBJ2-5; 8 nucleotides match TRBD1. CDR1 and CDR2 (germline): SGHAT, FQNNGV. This CDR3 contains 15 residues. Germline trimming cut 5 bases from V and 4 bases from J; bases unmatched to any gene: 9. The CDR3 region has the DNA TGTGCCAGCAGCCTGACAGGGGATGGTGGAGAGACCCAGTACTTC. Protein product: CASSLTGDGGETQYF. Looking up the rest from reference TRBV11-2 and TRBJ2-5 gives the full variable domain: EAGVAQSPRYKIIEKRQSVAFWCNPISGHATLYWYQQILGQGPKLLIQFQNNGVVDDSQLPKDRFSAERLKGVDSTLKIQPAKLEDSAVYLCASSLTGDGGETQYFGPGTRLLVL.

The chain combines TRBV6-5 with TRBJ2-7; 7 bases match TRBD1. The germline gives CDR1 MNHEY, CDR2 SVGAGI. This CDR3 region has 12 residues. Trimming took 6 bases from V and 8 from J; bases not matched to a gene: 7. CDR3 residues: CASSLRQGKQYF. Written as DNA, the CDR3 is TGTGCCAGCAGCCTCAGACAGGGAAAGCAGTACTTC.

The chain has TRBV5-5 and TRBJ1-2, with D uncertain. Trimming removed 4 bases from V and 4 bases from J, with 14 bases in between. This CDR3 is 14 amino acids long. CDR1 SGHKS and CDR2 YYEKEE come from the germline V gene (reference sequence). This CDR3 is CASSVTDGSYGYTF. Written as DNA, the CDR3 is TGTGCCAGCAGCGTTACAGACGGGAGCTATGGCTACACCTTC.

The rearrangement uses TRBV3-1 (or the pseudogene TRBV3-2) and TRBJ2-2; TRBD2 aligns across 9 bases. Per the germline V gene, CDR1 is LGHDT and CDR2 is YNNKEL (reference sequence). The V segment lost 1 base and the J segment 2 bases; nucleotides outside the gene matches: 2. The CDR3 sequence is 16 residues long. CDR3 loop: CASSQGGGGNTGELFF. As DNA, the CDR3 is TGTGCCAGCAGCCAAGGCGGGGGGGGAAACACCGGGGAGCTGTTTTTT.

The genes are TRBV11-1 and TRBJ2-5, with unresolved D. The CDR3 has 14 amino acids. Germline V lookup: CDR1 SGHAT, CDR2 FQDESV (reference sequence). V lost 2 bases to trimming and J lost 1 base, with 8 bases between them. The CDR3 sequence is CASSLQQTQETQYF. The CDR3 region has the DNA TGTGCCAGCAGCTTACAACAGACCCAAGAGACCCAGTACTTC.

The table lists this clone with a few counts. This sequence joins TRBV5-1 and TRBJ2-7, with TRBD2 matching over 9 bases. CDR1 and CDR2 (germline): SGHRS, YFSETQ. This CDR3 is built from 14 residues. Trimming cost V 5 bases and J 2 bases; bases outside gene matches: 5. In nucleotides, the CDR3 is TGCGCCAGCAGTATAGCGGGGGTTACCTACGAGCAGTACTTC. Translated, it gives CASSIAGVTYEQYF.

The chain employs TRBV2 and TRBJ1-4; D is possibly TRBD1 (6 bases). The CDR3 covers 15 residues. Per germline, CDR1 SNHLY and CDR2 FYNNEI. The V gene lost 4 bases and the J gene lost 10 bases, with 19 bases spanning the gap. CDR3 region: CASSGSQGSSGKLFF. In DNA, the CDR3 is TGTGCCAGCAGTGGATCACAGGGCTCTTCCGGAAAACTGTTTTTT.

This chain connects TRBV28 to TRBJ1-6; 9 bases are shared with TRBD1. Trimming at V came to 6 bases and at J to 7 bases, leaving 10 bases not matched to a gene. CDR3 length: 16 amino acids. Germline values: CDR1 MDHEN, CDR2 SYDVKM. The DNA for the CDR3 is TGTGCCAGCAGCCTTAAGGGGACAGGGATAAATTCACCCCTCCACTTT. It is translated as CASSLKGTGINSPLHF.

This clone occurred once. The rearrangement links TRBV24-1 to TRBJ2-1; 7 nucleotides align to TRBD1. Germline CDR1 and CDR2: KGHDR and SFDVKD. CDR3 size: 16 residues. The ends lost 6 bases at V and 4 bases at J; junction bases unmatched: 11. CDR3 DNA: TGTGCCACCAGTTCCCCCGCAGGGGGTGATTACAATGAGCAGTTCTTC. Its translation is CATSSPAGGDYNEQFF.

The chain has TRBV28 and TRBJ2-3, with D unclear. The V end was cut by 2 bases, the J end by 3 bases, with 3 bases between. This CDR3 comprises 12 residues. Germline CDR1 reads MDHEN; CDR2 reads SYDVKM. The CDR3 reads CASSLITDTQYF. The CDR3 DNA follows: TGTGCCAGCAGTTTAATAACAGATACGCAGTATTTT.